This T cell receptor (beta chain) derives from a study of CD8+ T cells in alopecia areata. Overall study context: Those treated were given oral tofacitinib at 5 to 10 mg twice daily. Tofacitinib dosing lasted 6 to 18 months, which was then followed by 6 months off drug. Findings and caveats of the study: Resident alphabeta T cells of normal skin are also sequenced in scalp samples. Lesional scalp, especially alopecia totalis/universalis, showed higher clonality than normal scalp.

The CDR3 is 18 amino acids. Germline CDR1 is LNHNV and CDR2 is YYDKDF (reference sequence). V lost 2 bases to trimming and J lost 1 base, with 20 bases between them. About this clone: What it binds is unknown.

Extraction and reverse transcription of RNA yielded cDNA as the sequencing template. Profiled with immunoSEQ multiplex PCR; TCRdb holds only in-frame clones, not every one. The repertoire holds 150,000 to 200,000 clones, with around 60% as singletons. This sequence originates from a human donor with alopecia areata. This specimen was CD4+ T cells sorted from blood, taken at week 0. This chain connects TRBV15 to TRBJ1-1, with D uncertain. The CDR3 spells CATSRRAGTYATNTEAFF. The CDR3 DNA reads as TGTGCCACCAGCAGAAGGGCGGGAACTTATGCTACGAACACTGAAGCTTTCTTT.